These T cell receptor beta chains were read from a single sample in a study of cytomegalovirus exposure and HLA in healthy donors. Some clones are missing from TCRdb's copy, which holds only in-frame ones; the method was immunoSEQ multiplex PCR. The data hold over 65,000 clones, with 70% to 85% observed a single time. The sequenced sample consisted of PBMCs. These receptors were collected from a man aged 55 to 70 in good health and CMV-seropositive. CDR3s include the opening cysteine and the closing phenylalanine or tryptophan. D genes are given only for firm matches. Size is stated for part of the rows, as once, few or many counts, or as a class when the clone is expanded.

TGTGCCATCAGTGAGTCTGAACAGGGTAGAAACACCATATATTTT	CAISESEQGRNTIYF	TRBJ1-3	few	NA	TRBV10-3
TGCGCCAGCAGCTTAGGGCAGGGATACTCCTACGAGCAGTACTTC	CASSLGQGYSYEQYF	TRBJ2-7	NA	NA	TRBV5-1
TGCGCCAGCAGCTTGGGGGACAGGAGCTACGAGCAGTACTTC	CASSLGDRSYEQYF	TRBJ2-7	NA	TRBD1	TRBV5-1
TGTGCCAGCAGCAGCCCCCGACTCCCTAAAGATGGCTACACCTTC	CASSSPRLPKDGYTF	TRBJ1-2	NA	NA	TRBV11-3
TGTGCCAGTCGGACAGGCGACAATCAGCCCCAGCATTTT	CASRTGDNQPQHF	TRBJ1-5	NA	TRBD1	TRBV6-6
TGTGCCAGCAGCCCAATTGACAGGGCGCTAGCGGGGATACACTACGAGCAGTACTTC	CASSPIDRALAGIHYEQYF	TRBJ2-7	NA	TRBD2	TRBV11-3
TGTGCCAGCAGCGTAGCGCAGAACAATGAGCAGTTCTTC	CASSVAQNNEQFF	TRBJ2-1	NA	NA	TRBV9
TGCGCCAGCAGCCCGAAAGGTGACAGTCTTGAAGCTTTCTTT	CASSPKGDSLEAFF	TRBJ1-1	NA	NA	TRBV5-1
TGTGCCAGCAGTTCACCGGGACTAGTGATCAATGAGCAGTTCTTC	CASSSPGLVINEQFF	TRBJ2-1	NA	TRBD2	TRBV6-5
TGCGCCAGCAGCTTGCCCTCCGGGACAGGGACAGATACGCAGTATTTT	CASSLPSGTGTDTQYF	TRBJ2-3	NA	TRBD1	TRBV5-1
TGTGCCAGCAGAAAGGGGGCTCTAAACACTGAAGCTTTCTTT	CASRKGALNTEAFF	TRBJ1-1	NA	TRBD1	TRBV6-5
TGTGCCAGCAGTTACTCGCGGACAGCCAATCAGCCCCAGCATTTT	CASSYSRTANQPQHF	TRBJ1-5	NA	NA	TRBV6-5